The present T cell receptor (beta chain) was sequenced within a study of shared clonotypes between healthy human individuals. General study results and limits: Generally, naive subsets (rather than memory subsets) showed larger estimated richness.

It was CD45RO-negative cells, positively selected for CCR7, that made up naive CD8 cells, with terminally differentiated effector memory CD45RA+ cells excluded. Participating donors were healthy, HIV-negative adults free of recent acute infections or vaccinations. A note on this clone: The antigen is not known.

As handled by the study authors: Without quality scores, immunoSEQ junctional reads could not be filtered like full-length reads. Measured with immunoSEQ multiplex PCR; TCRdb has only the in-frame clones, and not every one. The V and J calls and clone size are taken from that table; D and trimming were inferred from the DNA. The table includes 450,000 to 700,000 clones, around 95% detected once. Between the trimmed V and J ends, which lost 3 bases and 11 bases, there was a span of 13 bases. CDR1 SNHLY and CDR2 FYNNEI come from the germline V gene. This CDR3 region has 12 residues. This TCR derives from a young woman in good health. This chain connects TRBV2 to TRBJ1-1; TRBD1 might be the D (5 bases). The source material was naive CD8+ T cells sorted from blood. The CDR3 DNA reads as TGTGCCAGCAGTGATGGGACCCGGCTTGCTTTCTTT. Its protein product is CASSDGTRLAFF.